Below, 14 T cell receptor beta chains from the same sample are listed, as sequenced in a study of T cell clonotyping in hematopoietic cell transplantation (dated by TCRdb to about 2021). The time point tag for this specimen amounts to: 100 days after allo-HCT. The method behind the library was the immunoSEQ multiplex PCR assay. The source is immuneACCESS, and TCRdb retained only in-frame sequences with V and J called. Part of the clones is not carried over; for the studies checked, unresolved V genes explain less than half of this, and the remainder is unexplained. Counted in this sample were several thousand clones; roughly 70% of them appeared once. Together, the top ten hold over 6.5% of the sample. The sequences come from PBMCs, collected 100 days after allogeneic stem cell transplant. The receptors were sampled from a male patient between 55 and 70 years old who had an allogeneic stem cell transplant, so the T cells may come from the graft donor. Some clones in this sample may be carry-over from other donors' samples.

CDR3 coding DNA: TGTGCCATCAGTGAGTCGAGCGGGGGGGGTTCCCAGTACTTC. Translating gives CAISESSGGGSQYF. The V gene is TRBV10-3, the J gene TRBJ2-5; 10 positions match TRBD2. The CDR3 runs to 14 residues. Germline-derived CDR1 and CDR2 are ENHRY and SYGVKD. The ends lost 0 bases at V and 9 bases at J; junction bases unmatched: 4.

CDR3: CASSQRSGVEKLFF. The CDR3 bases are TGTGCCAGCAGCCAGCGCTCAGGGGTTGAAAAACTGTTTTTT. The genes are TRBV7-2 and TRBJ1-4; perhaps TRBD1 as D (6 bases). The V end lost 5 bases, the J end lost 7 bases, and 14 bases lay between the germline ends. Germline loops: CDR1 SGHTA, CDR2 FQGNSA. The CDR3 is 14 amino acids.

The chain is built from TRBV6-1 and TRBJ1-5; tentatively, D is TRBD1 (5 bases). CDR3 length: 13 amino acids. The ends were cut back, 6 bases at V and 4 bases at J, with 10 bases in the middle. CDR1 and CDR2 (germline): MNHNS, SASEGT. CDR3 protein: CASRGDENQPQHF. The CDR3 coding sequence is TGTGCCAGCAGAGGGGACGAGAATCAGCCCCAGCATTTT.

The chain carries TRBV7-9 and TRBJ1-1; a possible D gene is TRBD1 (5 bases). The germline CDR1 and CDR2 sequences are SEHNR and FQNEAQ (reference sequence). V was shortened by 3 bases and J by 2 bases, with 22 bases between the two germline ends. There are 18 residues in the CDR3. The CDR3 region is CASSLKDPRQSKNTEAFF. In DNA, the CDR3 is TGTGCCAGCAGCTTGAAGGACCCCCGACAGTCGAAAAACACTGAAGCTTTCTTT.

The rearrangement uses TRBV28 and TRBJ1-2, with D possibly matching TRBD1 (5 bases). Germline values: CDR1 MDHEN, CDR2 SYDVKM. CDR3 length: 13 residues. Trimming shortened V by 2 bases and J by 8 bases, and 12 bases separated the two germline ends. This CDR3 is CASSLVQAGGYTF. The CDR3 nucleotides are TGTGCCAGCAGTTTAGTCCAGGCAGGGGGCTACACCTTC.

This rearrangement joins TRBV5-1 to TRBJ2-7; D is undetermined. CDR1 is SGHRS and CDR2 is YFSETQ in the germline V gene. The CDR3 is 12 residues long. Trimming stripped 0 bases from V and 0 bases from J, with 1 base between. The CDR3 nucleotides are TGCGCCAGCAGCTTGGTCTCCTACGAGCAGTACTTC. Translation gives CASSLVSYEQYF.

The chain couples TRBV6-5 to TRBJ1-2, with 8 bases that match TRBD1. CDR1 and CDR2 (germline): MNHEY, SVGAGI. The CDR3 runs 15 residues. Trimming at V came to 0 bases and at J to 4 bases, leaving 4 bases not matched to a gene. The CDR3 DNA reads TGTGCCAGCAGTTACTCGAGGACAGGGATCTATGGCTACACCTTC. Amino acids: CASSYSRTGIYGYTF.

The rearrangement joins TRBV10-3 to TRBJ1-3, with 7 positions matching TRBD1. The CDR3 sequence is 14 residues long. V gave up 6 bases and J gave up 8 bases; unmatched junction bases: 10. CDR1 is ENHRY and CDR2 is SYGVKD in the germline V gene. This CDR3 reads CAISPGQESDTIYF. Here the CDR3 DNA reads TGTGCCATCAGCCCCGGACAGGAGAGTGACACCATATATTTT.

The chain is built from TRBV29-1 and TRBJ1-5; D is uncertain. There are 13 residues in the CDR3. The V and J ends lost 6 bases and 3 bases respectively, with 12 bases between them. The germline gives CDR1 SQVTM, CDR2 ANQGSEA. The CDR3 here is CSVSREINQPQHF. The CDR3 nucleotides are TGCAGCGTGAGTCGGGAGATCAATCAGCCCCAGCATTTT.

The J gene is TRBJ2-5, the V gene TRBV4-1; the match to TRBD1 covers 7 bases. The J call is doubtful: the DNA matches TRBJ2-7 better. This CDR3 comprises 16 residues. Germline CDR1 is MGHRA and CDR2 is YSYEKL. The CDR3 here is CASSQGDSPFSYEQYF. CDR3 coding DNA: TGCGCCAGCAGCCAAGGGGACAGTCCTTTTTCCTACGAGCAGTACTTC.

The chain recombines TRBV28 with TRBJ2-4, with 7 bases identical to TRBD2. The germline V gene has CDR1 MDHEN and CDR2 SYDVKM. V shed 5 bases, J shed 0 bases, and the junction held 4 bases outside the gene matches. This CDR3 is 15 amino acids long. DNA for the CDR3: TGTGCCAGCAGTCACCGCGGGGGAGCCAAAAACATTCAGTACTTC. It specifies CASSHRGGAKNIQYF.

The CDR3 DNA reads as TGTGCCAGCAGCTTAGGACCGGTTGGATACACTGAAGCTTTCTTT. This codes for CASSLGPVGYTEAFF. The rearrangement links TRBV11-2 to TRBJ1-1; D remains ambiguous. Trimming removed 1 base from V and 3 bases from J, with 12 bases in between. Per the germline V gene, CDR1 is SGHAT and CDR2 is FQNNGV. There are 15 residues in the CDR3.

The chain combines TRBV7-2 with TRBJ2-3; 7 bases map to TRBD2. Germline V gene data show CDR1 as SGHTA and CDR2 as FQGNSA. The V and J ends lost 2 bases and 5 bases, in that order; junction bases with no gene match: 19. The CDR3 extends over 19 amino acids. The CDR3 loop is CASSLSSSWGGAGVDTQYF. Here the CDR3 DNA reads TGTGCCAGCAGCTTATCTTCGAGTTGGGGGGGAGCAGGCGTAGATACGCAGTATTTT.

The chain uses TRBV30 and TRBJ1-3, with D perhaps matching TRBD1 (5 bases). V was clipped by 0 bases and J by 8 bases, with 14 bases between them. Germline V gene data show CDR1 as GTSNPN and CDR2 as SVGIG (reference sequence). CDR3 length: 14 residues. CDR3 in amino acids: CAWSVGQGADTIYF. The CDR3 nucleotides are TGTGCCTGGAGTGTAGGGCAGGGCGCGGACACCATATATTTT.